This T cell receptor beta chain was sequenced during a study of response to subunit inactivated influenza vaccine. Trimming at V came to 5 bases and at J to 1 base, leaving 7 bases not matched to a gene. In germline, CDR1 is DFQATT, CDR2 SNEGSKA (reference sequence). The CDR3 sequence is 14 residues long. TCRdb analysed the RT-PCR reads with MiXCR anew, one entry per CDR3 protein. The table has 650,000 to 700,000 distinct CDR3 sequences, more than 15% seen once. A few counts support this clonotype. The sequence was obtained from a man aged 50-59 years who received an inactivated influenza vaccine. The chain combines TRBV20-1 with TRBJ2-7, with TRBD2 matching over 8 bases. Material: PBMCs from blood, obtained about 12 days after vaccination. The DNA of the CDR3 is TGCAGTGCTCTCGGGTTAGCGGGATCCTACGAGCAGTACTTC. Protein sequence: CSALGLAGSYEQYF.